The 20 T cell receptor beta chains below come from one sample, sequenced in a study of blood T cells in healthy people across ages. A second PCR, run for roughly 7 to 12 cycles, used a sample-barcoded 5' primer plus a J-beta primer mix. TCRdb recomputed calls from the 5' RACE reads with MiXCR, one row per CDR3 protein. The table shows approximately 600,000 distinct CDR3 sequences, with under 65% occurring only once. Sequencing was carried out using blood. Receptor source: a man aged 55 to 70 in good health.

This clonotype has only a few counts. CDR3 DNA: TGTGCCAGCAGCTTACGTTCAGGAGGGTGGGAGACCCAGTACTTC. Protein: CASSLRSGGWETQYF. The chain employs TRBV11-2 and TRBJ2-5; D might be TRBD2 (6 bases). Germline V lookup: CDR1 SGHAT, CDR2 FQNNGV. V was shortened by 2 bases and J by 5 bases, with 15 bases between the two germline ends. There are 15 residues in the CDR3.

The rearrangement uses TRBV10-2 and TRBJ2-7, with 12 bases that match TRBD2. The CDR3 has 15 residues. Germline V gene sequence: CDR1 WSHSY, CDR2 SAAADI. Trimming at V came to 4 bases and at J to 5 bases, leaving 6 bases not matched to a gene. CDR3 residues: CASSVTSGSLHEQYF. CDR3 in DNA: TGCGCCAGCAGTGTGACTAGCGGGAGTCTCCACGAGCAGTACTTC.

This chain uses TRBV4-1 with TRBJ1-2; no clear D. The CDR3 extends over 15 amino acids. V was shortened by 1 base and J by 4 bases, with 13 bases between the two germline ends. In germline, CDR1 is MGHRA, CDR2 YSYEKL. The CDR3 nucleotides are TGCGCCAGCAGCCAAGGACGGGAGGTTGGCTATGGCTACACCTTC. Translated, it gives CASSQGREVGYGYTF.

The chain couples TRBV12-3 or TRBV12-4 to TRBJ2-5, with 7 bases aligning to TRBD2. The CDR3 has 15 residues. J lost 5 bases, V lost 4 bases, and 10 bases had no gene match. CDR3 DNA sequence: TGTGCCAGCAGTTCCATGCCGGGGGGAGGTGAGACCCAGTACTTC. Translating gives CASSSMPGGGETQYF.

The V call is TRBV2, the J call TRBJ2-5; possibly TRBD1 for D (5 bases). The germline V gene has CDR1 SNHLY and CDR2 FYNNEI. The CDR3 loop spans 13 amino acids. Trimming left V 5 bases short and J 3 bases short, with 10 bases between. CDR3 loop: CASSIGVEETQYF. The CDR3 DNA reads TGTGCCAGCAGTATAGGGGTCGAAGAGACCCAGTACTTC.

The CDR3 loop is CASSQGTPTLPYEQYF. As DNA, the CDR3 is TGCGCCAGCAGCCAAGGGACGCCTACCCTCCCCTACGAGCAGTACTTC. The V and J genes are TRBV5-1 and TRBJ2-7; D is perhaps TRBD1 or TRBD2 (5 bases each). Germline V CDR1 and CDR2: SGHRS, YFSETQ. Trimming pared 4 bases from V and 2 bases from J, leaving 19 bases between. This CDR3 has 16 amino acids.

CDR3 in DNA: TGTGCCACCAACGACACCCCAGAAGGCTATGGCTACACCTTC. Translated, it gives CATNDTPEGYGYTF. The genes are TRBV28 and TRBJ1-2; no reliable D call. This CDR3 has 14 residues. The V gene lost 10 bases and the J gene lost 4 bases, with 19 bases spanning the gap. Germline V lookup: CDR1 MDHEN, CDR2 SYDVKM.

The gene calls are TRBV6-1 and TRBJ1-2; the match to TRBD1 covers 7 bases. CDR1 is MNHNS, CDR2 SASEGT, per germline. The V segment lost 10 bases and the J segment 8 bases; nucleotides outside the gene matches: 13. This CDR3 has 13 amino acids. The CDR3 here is CATAGEQGQGYTF. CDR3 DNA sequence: TGTGCCACGGCGGGTGAACAGGGGCAGGGCTACACCTTC.

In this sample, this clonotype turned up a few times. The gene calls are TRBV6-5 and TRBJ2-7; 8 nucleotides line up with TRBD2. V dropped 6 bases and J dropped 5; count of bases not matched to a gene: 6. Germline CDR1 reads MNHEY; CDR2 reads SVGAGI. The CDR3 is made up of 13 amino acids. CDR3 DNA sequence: TGTGCCAGCAGCCGGGAGGGGGTCCACGAGCAGTACTTC. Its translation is CASSREGVHEQYF.

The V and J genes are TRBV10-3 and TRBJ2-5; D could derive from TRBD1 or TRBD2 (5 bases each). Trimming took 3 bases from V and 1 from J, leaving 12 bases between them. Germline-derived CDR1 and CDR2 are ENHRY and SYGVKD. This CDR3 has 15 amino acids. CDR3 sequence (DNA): TGTGCCATCAGTGATTTTATCGGGACCCAAGAGACCCAGTACTTC. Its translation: CAISDFIGTQETQYF.

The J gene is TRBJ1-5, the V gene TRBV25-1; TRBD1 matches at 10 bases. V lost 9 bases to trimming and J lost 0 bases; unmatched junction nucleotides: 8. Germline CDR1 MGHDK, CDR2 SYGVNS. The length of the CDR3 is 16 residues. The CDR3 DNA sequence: TGTGCCAGTCCGGGACAGGGGATCTCTAGCAATCAGCCCCAGCATTTT. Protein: CASPGQGISSNQPQHF. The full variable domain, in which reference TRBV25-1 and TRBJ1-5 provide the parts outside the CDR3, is EADIYQTPRYLVIGTGKKITLECSQTMGHDKMYWYQQDPGMELHLIHYSYGVNSTEKGDLSSESTVSRIRTEHFPLTLESARPSHTSQYLCASPGQGISSNQPQHFGDGTRLSIL.

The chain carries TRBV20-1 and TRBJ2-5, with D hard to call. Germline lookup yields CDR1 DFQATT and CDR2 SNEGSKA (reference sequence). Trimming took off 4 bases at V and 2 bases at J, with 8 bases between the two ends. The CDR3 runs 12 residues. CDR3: CSAMGLQETQYF. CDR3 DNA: TGCAGTGCTATGGGCCTGCAAGAGACCCAGTACTTC.

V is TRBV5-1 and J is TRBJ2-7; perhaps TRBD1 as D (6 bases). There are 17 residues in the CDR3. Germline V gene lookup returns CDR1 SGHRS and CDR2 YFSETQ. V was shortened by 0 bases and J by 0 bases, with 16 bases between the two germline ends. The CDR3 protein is CASSLDRVNTGSYEQYF. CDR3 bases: TGCGCCAGCAGCTTGGACAGGGTAAATACCGGCTCCTACGAGCAGTACTTC. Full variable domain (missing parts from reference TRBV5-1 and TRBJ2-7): KAGVTQTPRYLIKTRGQQVTLSCSPISGHRSVSWYQQTPGQGLQFLFEYFSETQRNKGNFPGRFSGRQFSNSRSEMNVSTLELGDSALYLCASSLDRVNTGSYEQYFGPGTRLTVT.

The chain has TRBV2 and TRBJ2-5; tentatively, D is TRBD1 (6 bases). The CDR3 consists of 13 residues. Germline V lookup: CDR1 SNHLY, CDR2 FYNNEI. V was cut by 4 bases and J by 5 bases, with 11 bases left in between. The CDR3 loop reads CASSAHREETQYF. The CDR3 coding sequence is TGTGCCAGCAGTGCCCACAGGGAGGAGACCCAGTACTTC.

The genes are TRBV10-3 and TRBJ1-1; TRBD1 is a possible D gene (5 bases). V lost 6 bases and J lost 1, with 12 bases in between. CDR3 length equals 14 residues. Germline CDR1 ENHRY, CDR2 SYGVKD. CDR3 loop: CAIRGVGRNTEAFF. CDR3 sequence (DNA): TGTGCCATCAGGGGGGTTGGGAGGAACACTGAAGCTTTCTTT.

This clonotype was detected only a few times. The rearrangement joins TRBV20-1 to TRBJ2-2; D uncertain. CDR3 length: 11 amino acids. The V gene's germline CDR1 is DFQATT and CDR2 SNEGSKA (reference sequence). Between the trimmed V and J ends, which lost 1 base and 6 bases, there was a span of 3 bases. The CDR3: CSARGAGELFF. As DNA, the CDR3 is TGCAGTGCTAGAGGAGCCGGGGAGCTGTTTTTT.

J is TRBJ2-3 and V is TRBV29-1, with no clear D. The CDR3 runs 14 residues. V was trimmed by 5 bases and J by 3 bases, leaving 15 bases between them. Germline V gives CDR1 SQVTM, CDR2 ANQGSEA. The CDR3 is CSVHQLTLTDTQYF. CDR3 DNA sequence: TGCAGCGTTCACCAACTAACCCTTACAGATACGCAGTATTTT.

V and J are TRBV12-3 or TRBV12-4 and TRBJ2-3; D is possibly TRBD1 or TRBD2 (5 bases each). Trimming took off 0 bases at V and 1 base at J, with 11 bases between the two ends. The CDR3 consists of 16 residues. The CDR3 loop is CASSLARDLGTDTQYF. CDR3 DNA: TGTGCCAGCAGTTTAGCCCGGGACCTAGGCACAGATACGCAGTATTTT.

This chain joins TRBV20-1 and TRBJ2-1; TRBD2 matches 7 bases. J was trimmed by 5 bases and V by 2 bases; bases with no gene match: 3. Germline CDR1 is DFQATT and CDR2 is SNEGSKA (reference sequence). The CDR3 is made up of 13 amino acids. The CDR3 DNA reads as TGCAGTGCTAGATCCGCGGGGGACAATGAGCAGTTCTTC. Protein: CSARSAGDNEQFF.

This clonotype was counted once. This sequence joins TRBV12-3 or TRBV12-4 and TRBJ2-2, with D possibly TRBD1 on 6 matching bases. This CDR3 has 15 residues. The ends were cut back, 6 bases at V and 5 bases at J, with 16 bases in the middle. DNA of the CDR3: TGTGCCAGCAGGGTTACAGGGCGAGGGACCGGGGAGCTGTTTTTT. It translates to CASRVTGRGTGELFF.